One and the same sample provided the 27 T cell receptor beta chains below, sequenced in a study of cytomegalovirus exposure and HLA in healthy donors (dated by TCRdb to the late 2010s). The library was produced with the immunoSEQ multiplex PCR assay. For the multiplex PCR, a mixture combining 60 forward primers for TCR Vbeta segments and 13 reverse primers for TCR Jbeta segments was used. TCRdb mirrors the immuneACCESS table, restricted to in-frame sequences. Some clones are absent from its copies; in checked studies, under half trace to an unresolved V gene, and the reason for the others is unknown. This sample gives 150,000 to 200,000 clones in total; roughly four fifths of them show up just once. The ten largest make up approximately 1% of the sample. Sequenced sample: PBMCs. The source of these receptors is a woman aged 35 to 49 in good health and CMV-seronegative.

The chain carries TRBV6-5 and TRBJ1-5, with 9 bases that match TRBD1. The CDR3 sequence is 14 residues long. V lost 2 bases to trimming and J lost 15 bases; unmatched junction nucleotides: 11. CDR1 is MNHEY and CDR2 is SVGAGI in the germline V gene. This CDR3 reads CASSYRVTGTGLHF. The CDR3 DNA reads TGTGCCAGCAGTTACAGGGTTACCGGGACAGGGCTGCATTTT.

CDR3 amino acids: CASQTSGRGNEQFF. CDR3 in DNA: TGTGCCAGCCAGACTAGCGGGAGGGGCAATGAGCAGTTCTTC. This chain joins TRBV7-9 and TRBJ2-1; 14 positions match TRBD2. This CDR3 is built from 14 residues. The trim removed 8 bases at V and 6 bases at J, leaving 3 bases unmatched. Germline-derived CDR1 and CDR2 are SEHNR and FQNEAQ (reference sequence).

The rearrangement uses TRBV30 and TRBJ2-3; 13 positions match TRBD2. This CDR3 region has 13 residues. CDR1 is GTSNPN, CDR2 SVGIG, per germline (reference sequence). J lost 12 bases, V lost 3 bases, and 6 bases had no gene match. The DNA for the CDR3 is TGTGCCTGGAGCCTTGGGACTAGCGGGGTTCAGTATTTT. Protein: CAWSLGTSGVQYF.

This chain links TRBV29-1 with TRBJ1-3, with unresolved D. CDR3 length: 12 residues. The V gene lost 6 bases and the J gene lost 0 bases, with 6 bases spanning the gap. CDR1 is SQVTM and CDR2 is ANQGSEA in the germline V gene. The CDR3 reads CSVSGSGNTIYF. DNA of the CDR3: TGCAGCGTGTCAGGCTCTGGAAACACCATATATTTT.

J is TRBJ2-7 and V is TRBV19, with TRBD1 as a possible D gene (5 bases). Per germline, CDR1 LNHDA and CDR2 SQIVND (reference sequence). Trimming took 5 bases from V and 5 from J, leaving 16 bases between them. The CDR3 spans 14 residues. The CDR3 DNA follows: TGTGCCAGTAGTCAGCAGCCCGACAGTGACGAGCAGTACTTC. Translation: CASSQQPDSDEQYF.

This chain connects TRBV23-1 to TRBJ2-3, with 13 nucleotides matching TRBD2. TRBV23-1 is an open reading frame, and its role is uncertain. The length of the CDR3 is 17 residues. Trimming removed 3 bases from V and 7 bases from J; junction bases left unmatched: 10. CDR3 sequence (DNA): TGCGCCAGCAGTCACCCACGACTAGCGGGAGGTCTCAATACGCAGTATTTT. Amino acid sequence: CASSHPRLAGGLNTQYF.

The genes are TRBV13 and TRBJ2-3, with 8 bases aligning to TRBD1. CDR3 length equals 15 residues. Germline V gene data show CDR1 as PRHDT and CDR2 as FYEKMQ (reference sequence). V lost 5 bases and J lost 2; bases outside the gene matches: 6. CDR3: CASSDRTGSTDTQYF. As DNA, the CDR3 is TGTGCCAGCAGCGACCGGACAGGGTCCACAGATACGCAGTATTTT.

This chain joins TRBV6-5 and TRBJ2-7; D might be TRBD2 (6 bases). Trimming took off 6 bases at V and 7 bases at J, with 22 bases between the two ends. The germline V gene has CDR1 MNHEY and CDR2 SVGAGI. The CDR3 has 15 residues. The CDR3 here is CASSPRLGTLGEQYF. DNA of the CDR3: TGTGCCAGCAGCCCACGACTAGGTACGCTAGGGGAGCAGTACTTC.

This clone showed up just once. V usage is TRBV18 and J usage is TRBJ1-4, with TRBD1 matching 7 bases. Per the germline V gene, CDR1 is KGHSH and CDR2 is LQKENI. The CDR3 contains 13 residues. Unmatched junction bases numbered 0, after V lost 2 bases and J lost 6 bases. This CDR3 is CASSPGQDEKLFF. Here the CDR3 DNA reads TGTGCCAGCTCACCAGGACAGGATGAAAAACTGTTTTTT.

The V and J genes are TRBV5-1 and TRBJ1-3; D ambiguous. V lost 3 bases to trimming and J lost 2 bases, with 9 bases between them. CDR3 size: 14 residues. Per germline, CDR1 SGHRS and CDR2 YFSETQ. The CDR3 DNA reads TGCGCCAGCAGCTCGCTGAGCCCTGGAAACACCATATATTTT. Protein product: CASSSLSPGNTIYF.

V gene TRBV5-1 combines with J gene TRBJ2-7; D remains ambiguous. CDR1 SGHRS and CDR2 YFSETQ come from the germline V gene. Trimming removed 4 bases at V and 3 bases at J, with 14 bases between. The CDR3 runs 14 residues. CDR3 nucleotide sequence: TGCGCCAGCAGCCTCGGAGTTCCCAGCTACGAGCAGTACTTC. Its protein is CASSLGVPSYEQYF. Full variable domain (missing parts from reference TRBV5-1 and TRBJ2-7): KAGVTQTPRYLIKTRGQQVTLSCSPISGHRSVSWYQQTPGQGLQFLFEYFSETQRNKGNFPGRFSGRQFSNSRSEMNVSTLELGDSALYLCASSLGVPSYEQYFGPGTRLTVT.

This chain uses TRBV6-1 with TRBJ2-5; D is ambiguous. The CDR3 totals 14 residues. V lost 1 base and J lost 5, with 11 bases in between. The germline V gene encodes CDR1 MNHNS and CDR2 SASEGT. The CDR3 DNA reads TGTGCCAGCAGTGAAGGTAGCCCGAGGGAGACCCAGTACTTC. This sequence encodes CASSEGSPRETQYF.

The count of this clone is one. V is TRBV28 and J is TRBJ1-1, with TRBD1 matching 8 bases. Germline assignment: CDR1 MDHEN and CDR2 SYDVKM. V was pared by 7 bases and J by 0 bases, with 7 bases of the junction left unmatched. The length of the CDR3 is 15 residues. CDR3 DNA sequence: TGTGCCAGCATTAGGACAGGGCTAATGAACACTGAAGCTTTCTTT. It is translated as CASIRTGLMNTEAFF.

This chain connects TRBV5-1 to TRBJ1-3; 11 nucleotides agree with TRBD1. The germline gives CDR1 SGHRS, CDR2 YFSETQ. This CDR3 is 17 amino acids long. Unmatched junction bases numbered 5, after V lost 1 base and J lost 2 bases. Here the CDR3 DNA reads TGCGCCAGCAGCTTGTACGGGACAGGGGGAACTGGAAACACCATATATTTT. Protein product: CASSLYGTGGTGNTIYF.

The chain links TRBV5-1 to TRBJ1-1, with D perhaps TRBD1 (5 bases). The V and J ends lost 4 bases and 5 bases respectively, with 18 bases between them. CDR1 is SGHRS and CDR2 is YFSETQ in the germline V gene. This CDR3 has 15 amino acids. CDR3 sequence reads: CASSAAGRGKTEAFF. Written as DNA, the CDR3 is TGCGCCAGCAGCGCGGCGGGGCGGGGAAAGACTGAAGCTTTCTTT.

This clone was recorded a few times. The chain carries TRBV11-3 and TRBJ2-3; D perhaps matches TRBD1 (6 bases). The V gene's germline CDR1 is SGHNT and CDR2 YENEEA. V was shortened by 4 bases and J by 0 bases, with 14 bases between the two germline ends. This CDR3 spans 16 amino acids. The chain's CDR3 is CASSSQQGTSTDTQYF. The CDR3 DNA is TGTGCCAGCAGCTCCCAACAGGGAACTAGCACAGATACGCAGTATTTT.

The V call is TRBV7-6, the J call TRBJ2-2, with 10 bases aligning to TRBD2. Germline CDR1 reads SGHVS; CDR2 reads FNYEAQ. This CDR3 has 15 amino acids. The J segment lost 1 base and the V segment lost 6 bases, leaving 2 bases of the junction unmatched. The CDR3 spells CASSPSGGNTGELFF. The CDR3 DNA is TGTGCCAGCAGTCCTAGCGGGGGGAACACCGGGGAGCTGTTTTTT.

The gene calls are TRBV19 and TRBJ2-1; 9 nucleotides agree with TRBD1. Trimming removed 4 bases from V and 7 bases from J; junction bases left unmatched: 8. CDR3 length equals 15 residues. Germline V gene lookup returns CDR1 LNHDA and CDR2 SQIVND (reference sequence). The CDR3 reads CASSNPGQGGNEQFF. The CDR3 nucleotides are TGTGCCAGTAGTAATCCGGGACAGGGAGGAAATGAGCAGTTCTTC.

The V and J genes are TRBV4-2 and TRBJ1-1; maybe TRBD1 (5 bases). Looked up from germline, CDR1 is LGHNA and CDR2 is YNFKEQ. The length of the CDR3 is 13 residues. V lost 1 base and J lost 8, with 11 bases in between. The CDR3 region has the DNA TGTGCCAGCAGCCAAGGGGGGAGGGGAGAAGCTTTCTTT. Protein sequence: CASSQGGRGEAFF.

The J gene is TRBJ2-1, the V gene TRBV6-5, with 10 nucleotides matching TRBD2. After removal of 7 bases from V and 2 bases from J, the junction contained 2 bases not matched to a gene. The CDR3 length is 14 residues. Germline V gene sequence: CDR1 MNHEY, CDR2 SVGAGI. The CDR3: CASKGTSAYNEQFF. The CDR3 nucleotides are TGTGCCAGCAAGGGGACTAGCGCCTACAATGAGCAGTTCTTC.

V and J are TRBV28 and TRBJ1-2; D is possibly TRBD1 (5 bases). The V end lost 6 bases, the J end lost 4 bases, and 9 bases lay between the germline ends. Germline-derived CDR1 and CDR2 are MDHEN and SYDVKM. The CDR3 covers 12 residues. CDR3 sequence: CASRGRAYGYTF. CDR3 bases: TGTGCCAGCAGAGGCAGGGCCTATGGCTACACCTTC.

This clone was seen only a few times. J is TRBJ1-1 and V is TRBV10-3; possibly TRBD1 for D (6 bases). V gave up 3 bases and J gave up 1 base, with 9 bases separating them. This CDR3 comprises 14 residues. CDR1 is ENHRY, CDR2 SYGVKD, per germline. The CDR3 is CAISERGGNTEAFF. The CDR3, as DNA: TGTGCCATCAGTGAAAGGGGGGGGAACACTGAAGCTTTCTTT.

The rearrangement links TRBV13 to TRBJ1-1; D is perhaps TRBD1 (5 bases). There are 14 residues in the CDR3. With 2 bases removed from V and 4 bases from J, the gap between germline ends came to 11 bases. Germline CDR1 PRHDT, CDR2 FYEKMQ (reference sequence). The CDR3 sequence: CASSLLPGGTEAFF. The CDR3 DNA is TGTGCCAGCAGCTTACTTCCGGGGGGCACTGAAGCTTTCTTT.

This rearrangement joins TRBV28 to TRBJ2-3; 10 bases fit TRBD1. V lost 8 bases, J lost 0 bases, and 8 bases stayed unmatched. From germline, CDR1 is MDHEN and CDR2 SYDVKM. The CDR3 is 16 residues long. CDR3 DNA sequence: TGTGCCAGCTCGGGACAGGGGCGCTCTAGCACAGATACGCAGTATTTT. Translating it yields CASSGQGRSSTDTQYF.

The V call is TRBV2, the J call TRBJ2-1, with 7 bases identical to TRBD1. Germline trimming cut 3 bases from V and 9 bases from J; bases unmatched to any gene: 8. The germline V gene encodes CDR1 SNHLY and CDR2 FYNNEI. The CDR3 is 14 residues long. This CDR3 reads CASSEARGRGEQFF. CDR3 bases: TGTGCCAGCAGTGAGGCTAGGGGGCGCGGTGAGCAGTTCTTC.

V gene TRBV4-2 combines with J gene TRBJ1-1, with unresolved D. CDR1 LGHNA and CDR2 YNFKEQ come from the germline V gene. Trimming left V 0 bases short and J 0 bases short, with 8 bases between. The CDR3 totals 15 residues. The CDR3 region has the DNA TGTGCCAGCAGCCAAGAAGGCGGGCTGAACACTGAAGCTTTCTTT. Translating it yields CASSQEGGLNTEAFF.

The gene calls are TRBV4-2 and TRBJ2-1, with 7 bases lining up with TRBD2. Looked up from germline, CDR1 is LGHNA and CDR2 is YNFKEQ. Trimming took 1 base from V and 6 from J; bases not matched to a gene: 6. CDR3 size: 15 residues. This CDR3 is CASSQVYGTTNEQFF. CDR3 DNA sequence: TGTGCCAGCAGCCAAGTCTACGGGACTACCAATGAGCAGTTCTTC.